This TCR beta chain was captured by sequencing in a study of blood T cell repertoires in COVID-19 (dated by TCRdb to 2018 to 2020). General notes on the study: Samples covering the acute and convalescent phases of COVID-19 were provided by collaborators in the United States, Italy and Spain. The material from the prospective study consisted of cDNA or gDNA derived from T cells, B-cell-depleted T cells, or PBMCs. The dataset comprised deeply sampled blood TCRbeta repertoires from subjects exposed to, actively infected with, or recovered from COVID-19. The repertoires were released in a freely available public database intended as a resource for research on the immune response to SARS-CoV-2. The samples were drawn from the first 160 participants of the ongoing ImmuneRACE study and from 950 to 1,500 subjects provided by 6 global collaborators. Sample metadata almost always included a de-identified subject ID, COVID-19 status, age in years and sex. Where available, HLA class I and class II types were taken from metadata supplied by the sample provider and were not determined by assay-based typing. Results the study describes overall, beyond this receptor: The amount of clinical and demographic metadata varied by source and participant and was provided uncurated.

The V and J ends are trimmed by 10 bases and 5 bases, leaving 15 bases between them. Sequences MNHEY (CDR1) and SVGAGI (CDR2) are obtained from the germline V gene. Spanning cysteine to phenylalanine, the CDR3 consists of 14 amino acids. Only the CDR3 DNA is retained, 42 bases long and in frame from the first base. One collaborating source in Seattle enrolled patients during active infection and followed them longitudinally through the course of disease. The collaborating institutions used their own protocols to collect whole blood in K2EDTA tubes. Collaborator samples were shipped for TCRbeta analysis as frozen whole blood, isolated PBMCs, or DNA extracted from either sample type. Worth noting for this clone: Its target antigen remains unknown. Base qualities are missing; no much larger clone stands one base away.

TCRbeta CDR3 regions were amplified from genomic DNA using the immunoSEQ Assay, a bias-controlled multiplex PCR. The study's processing was this. The number of nucleated cells in each sample was estimated by amplification of reference gene primers within the assay. To quantify the absolute abundance of each unique TCRbeta CDR3 rearrangement, sequence reads were collapsed and filtered. For each sample, productive Simpson clonality was calculated as the square root of Simpson's diversity index over productive rearrangements. TCRdb mirrors the immuneACCESS table, restricted to in-frame sequences. Some clones are absent from its copies; in checked studies, under half trace to an unresolved V gene, and the reason for the others is unknown. V and J calls plus clone size are reproduced from that table; the DNA served to infer D and trimming. For this sample there are about 480,000 clones; approximately 92% appear just once. The ten most abundant clones make up 0.7% to 1% of the sample.

The receptor chain draws on TRBV6-5 and TRBJ1-6, and TRBD1 may be the D gene, going by 5 matching bases. This TCR was sampled from a man aged 18 to 30 with COVID-19, enrolled during active disease. Sequences were obtained from peripheral blood. The DNA sequence follows: TGTGCCACCCGTGCGGGACTGAATAATTCACCCCTCCACTTT. Translation gives CATRAGLNNSPLHF.